This entry lists 18 T cell receptor beta chains sequenced from one sample in a study of blood T cell repertoires in COVID-19. Produced via immunoSEQ multiplex PCR; TCRdb's table is partial and in-frame only. The sample has 400,000 to 550,000 clones; roughly 85% are singletons. Sample: PBMCs or T cells enriched from blood (not recorded which). These receptors were taken from a woman under 30 with acute COVID-19.

This clone was counted only a few times. The rearrangement uses TRBV10-3 and TRBJ1-2, with D uncertain. This CDR3 spans 14 amino acids. V was cut by 2 bases and J by 7 bases, with 14 bases left in between. CDR1 ENHRY and CDR2 SYGVKD come from the germline V gene. The DNA for the CDR3 is TGTGCCATCAGTGAGGGGCAGCTTGGAAGTGGCTACACCTTC. Translation: CAISEGQLGSGYTF.

This chain connects TRBV7-8 to TRBJ1-5; 7 nucleotides agree with TRBD1. J gave up 3 bases and V 5 bases, and 13 bases lay outside the gene matches. Looked up from germline, CDR1 is SGHVS and CDR2 is FQNEAQ. The CDR3 consists of 17 residues. CDR3 protein: CASSLGRRQGVNQPQHF. The CDR3 bases are TGTGCCAGCAGCCTAGGCCGGAGACAGGGAGTCAATCAGCCCCAGCATTTT.

The sample holds one count of this clone. V usage is TRBV4-1 and J usage is TRBJ1-4; D remains unclear. The CDR3 is 17 amino acids. Germline assignment: CDR1 MGHRA and CDR2 YSYEKL. Trimming took off 0 bases at V and 4 bases at J, with 15 bases between the two ends. The CDR3 sequence is CASSQDFTQQHNEKLFF. The CDR3 region has the DNA TGCGCCAGCAGCCAAGATTTTACCCAACAGCATAATGAAAAACTGTTTTTT.

The chain has TRBV19 and TRBJ1-5, with D unresolved. Deletions cut 6 bases from V and 2 bases from J, with 11 bases between. This CDR3 has 14 residues. CDR1 is LNHDA and CDR2 is SQIVND in the germline V gene (reference sequence). CDR3 DNA sequence: TGTGCCAGTAGGCACGCTGGAGGCAATCAGCCCCAGCATTTT. Translated, it gives CASRHAGGNQPQHF.

This chain uses TRBV28 with TRBJ2-7; 9 bases are shared with TRBD1. The germline CDR1 and CDR2 sequences are MDHEN and SYDVKM. The CDR3 is made up of 17 amino acids. After removal of 6 bases from V and 0 bases from J, the junction contained 12 bases not matched to a gene. The CDR3 protein is CASSSVGGTGSSYEQYF. The CDR3 DNA sequence: TGTGCCAGCAGCTCTGTGGGGGGGACAGGGAGCTCCTACGAGCAGTACTTC.

The chain employs TRBV4-1 and TRBJ1-2; no reliable D call. The CDR3 sequence is 13 residues long. Germline-derived CDR1 and CDR2 are MGHRA and YSYEKL. Trimming removed 5 bases from V and 4 bases from J, with 11 bases in between. The CDR3 spells CASSSRESYGYTF. CDR3 in DNA: TGCGCCAGCAGCTCAAGGGAGTCCTATGGCTACACCTTC.

The chain joins TRBV6-5 to TRBJ2-5; 10 bases map to TRBD1. V shed 6 bases and J 3 bases; nucleotides not matched to a gene: 4. Per germline, CDR1 MNHEY and CDR2 SVGAGI. The CDR3 length is 14 residues. The CDR3 loop reads CASSLGQGKETQYF. CDR3 sequence (DNA): TGTGCCAGCAGCTTGGGACAGGGGAAAGAGACCCAGTACTTC.

This chain connects TRBV19 to TRBJ2-1; D is ambiguous. The V gene's germline CDR1 is LNHDA and CDR2 SQIVND (reference sequence). This CDR3 has 14 amino acids. Deletions cut 6 bases from V and 6 bases from J, with 15 bases between. CDR3 in amino acids: CASRVNGNLNEQFF. DNA of the CDR3: TGTGCCAGTAGAGTGAACGGTAACCTCAATGAGCAGTTCTTC.

This clone has a single count. This chain uses TRBV30 with TRBJ2-4; TRBD2 might be the D (5 bases). V was trimmed by 1 base and J by 4 bases, leaving 11 bases between them. CDR3 length: 14 residues. CDR1 GTSNPN and CDR2 SVGIG come from the germline V gene (reference sequence). CDR3 DNA sequence: TGTGCCTGGAGTGCGTCCGGGATGAAAAACATTCAGTACTTC. Translating it yields CAWSASGMKNIQYF. The full variable domain, in which reference TRBV30 and TRBJ2-4 provide the parts outside the CDR3, is SQTIHQWPATLVQPVGSPLSLECTVEGTSNPNLYWYRQAAGRGLQLLFYSVGIGQISSEVPQNLSASRPQDRQFILSSKKLLLSDSGFYLCAWSASGMKNIQYFGAGTRLSVL.

This clone was detected only a few times. The CDR3 protein is CASSTQGLLSGNTIYF. The CDR3 DNA sequence: TGTGCCAGCAGCACACAGGGGTTGCTCTCTGGAAACACCATATATTTT. The chain carries TRBV5-4 and TRBJ1-3; TRBD1 agrees at 7 bases. Losses at the gene ends were 4 bases for V and 0 bases for J; bases not matched to a gene: 7. This CDR3 contains 16 residues. The germline CDR1 and CDR2 sequences are SGHNT and YYREEE (reference sequence).

This chain connects TRBV19 to TRBJ1-5; D gene unclear. V was cut by 3 bases and J by 2 bases, with 8 bases left in between. The germline V gene encodes CDR1 LNHDA and CDR2 SQIVND (reference sequence). CDR3 length: 14 residues. Here the CDR3 DNA reads TGTGCCAGTAGTATGGGCGATGGCAATCAGCCCCAGCATTTT. This codes for CASSMGDGNQPQHF. Together with reference TRBV19 and TRBJ1-5, the CDR3 gives the full variable domain: DGGITQSPKYLFRKEGQNVTLSCEQNLNHDAMYWYRQDPGQGLRLIYYSQIVNDFQKGDIAEGYSVSREKKESFPLTVTSAQKNPTAFYLCASSMGDGNQPQHFGDGTRLSIL.

The chain recombines TRBV9 with TRBJ2-5; 8 nucleotides match TRBD2. The germline V gene encodes CDR1 SGDLS and CDR2 YYNGEE. V was pared by 3 bases and J by 3 bases, with 4 bases of the junction left unmatched. This CDR3 contains 14 residues. CDR3 in amino acids: CASSGPGLEETQYF. The DNA of the CDR3 is TGTGCCAGCAGCGGACCGGGACTAGAAGAGACCCAGTACTTC.

The CDR3 DNA reads TGTGCCAGCAGCCACGGGACAGTCTACGAGCAGTACTTC. Its protein product is CASSHGTVYEQYF. The chain is built from TRBV7-8 and TRBJ2-7; 7 bases agree with TRBD1. Germline V lookup: CDR1 SGHVS, CDR2 FQNEAQ. CDR3 length: 13 amino acids. Unmatched junction bases numbered 4, after V lost 5 bases and J lost 3 bases.

The CDR3 is CASSLKGAGELFF. CDR3 sequence (DNA): TGCGCCAGCAGCCTTAAAGGAGCCGGGGAGCTGTTTTTT. This chain links TRBV23-1 with TRBJ2-2; the D is unclear. TRBV23-1 is an ORF, and what it does is uncertain. CDR3 length: 13 residues. The V end lost 6 bases, the J end lost 6 bases, and 11 bases lay between the germline ends.

The V call is TRBV11-2, the J call TRBJ2-1; a weak D match, TRBD1 (6 bases). Germline CDR1 reads SGHAT; CDR2 reads FQNNGV. Trimming removed 2 bases from V and 5 bases from J, with 10 bases in between. The CDR3 runs 14 residues. CDR3 region: CASSLQQGDNEQFF. The CDR3 region has the DNA TGTGCCAGCAGCTTACAACAGGGAGACAATGAGCAGTTCTTC.

This rearrangement joins TRBV6-4 to TRBJ1-2; 7 nucleotides align to TRBD1. The CDR3 totals 15 residues. The germline CDR1 and CDR2 sequences are MRHNA and SNTAGT. V shed 0 bases and J 8 bases; nucleotides not matched to a gene: 9. The CDR3 sequence: CASSDSGDSLQGYTF. The CDR3 DNA follows: TGTGCCAGCAGTGACTCAGGGGACAGCCTCCAGGGCTACACCTTC.

This clone has just one count. The J gene is TRBJ2-3, the V gene TRBV11-2; D possibly corresponds to TRBD2 (7 bases). V was pared by 2 bases and J by 5 bases, with 17 bases between. Germline assignment: CDR1 SGHAT and CDR2 FQNNGV. This CDR3 region has 16 residues. CDR3 coding DNA: TGTGCCAGCAGCTTATCGGTAGGCGGGGGCCAAGATACGCAGTATTTT. Protein: CASSLSVGGGQDTQYF.

V is TRBV29-1 and J is TRBJ2-3; no clear D gene. The V end was cut by 5 bases, the J end by 0 bases, with 12 bases between. The germline CDR1 and CDR2 sequences are SQVTM and ANQGSEA. This CDR3 comprises 14 residues. The CDR3: CSVRFLVSTDTQYF. CDR3 nucleotide sequence: TGCAGCGTTCGGTTTTTGGTTAGCACAGATACGCAGTATTTT.